These 31 T cell receptor beta chains were all obtained from the same sample, sequenced in a study of OX40 agonist ivuxolimab in advanced cancers. The method was immunoSEQ multiplex PCR; TCRdb's version includes in-frame clones alone and lacks a portion of them. The table lists roughly 91,000 clones, more than 95% of them singletons. Sequenced here: CD4+ or CD8+ T cells sorted from blood, sampled in a trial of the OX40 agonist ivuxolimab. These receptors were collected from an adult with an advanced solid tumor such as melanoma, head and neck, liver or kidney cancer.

The CDR3 region has the DNA TGTGCCAGCAGCTTGTTGACTAGCGGGGCGAATGAGCAGTTCTTC. Encoded protein: CASSLLTSGANEQFF. The chain employs TRBV7-9 and TRBJ2-1; 11 bases map to TRBD2. The trim removed 3 bases at V and 7 bases at J, leaving 5 bases unmatched. The CDR3 loop spans 15 amino acids. Germline CDR1 is SEHNR and CDR2 is FQNEAQ (reference sequence).

The CDR3 protein is CASSLVVGTGELFF. CDR3 nucleotide sequence: TGTGCCAGCAGCTTAGTGGTGGGAACCGGGGAGCTGTTTTTT. The J gene is TRBJ2-2, the V gene TRBV7-9; D call uncertain. CDR3 length: 14 residues. Trimming removed 1 base at V and 5 bases at J, with 8 bases between. The germline gives CDR1 SEHNR, CDR2 FQNEAQ (reference sequence).

The J gene is TRBJ2-7, the V gene TRBV9; TRBD1 matches at 11 bases. CDR3 length equals 15 residues. From germline, CDR1 is SGDLS and CDR2 YYNGEE. The trim removed 0 bases at V and 7 bases at J, leaving 6 bases unmatched. The CDR3: CASSVGTGGAEEQYF. In nucleotides, the CDR3 is TGTGCCAGCAGCGTAGGGACAGGGGGCGCGGAAGAGCAGTACTTC.

The V gene is TRBV29-1, the J gene TRBJ2-7; a possible D gene is TRBD2 (5 bases). V lost 3 bases to trimming and J lost 0 bases, with 9 bases between them. Germline assignment: CDR1 SQVTM and CDR2 ANQGSEA. This CDR3 has 13 residues. CDR3 coding DNA: TGCAGCGTTGATGATAGCGACTCCTACGAGCAGTACTTC. Its protein product is CSVDDSDSYEQYF.

The chain carries TRBV29-1 and TRBJ2-7; D unresolved. V lost 4 bases to trimming and J lost 1 base, with 5 bases between them. This CDR3 contains 11 residues. Germline values: CDR1 SQVTM, CDR2 ANQGSEA. The CDR3 here is CSVAESYEQYF. CDR3 DNA: TGCAGCGTTGCGGAATCCTACGAGCAGTACTTC.

Here the CDR3 reads CASSFPSLAGVENEQFF. The CDR3 DNA reads as TGCGCCAGCAGCTTCCCGTCACTAGCGGGAGTTGAGAATGAGCAGTTCTTC. The J gene is TRBJ2-1, the V gene TRBV4-3; 11 nucleotides align to TRBD2. Germline CDR1 is LGHNA and CDR2 is YSLEER. V was clipped by 5 bases and J by 7 bases; unmatched bases: 13. There are 17 residues in the CDR3.

The CDR3 spells CASSKENTEAFF. The CDR3 nucleotides read TGTGCCAGCAGCAAAGAGAACACTGAAGCTTTCTTT. The J gene is TRBJ1-1, the V gene TRBV5-6; no definite D call. The germline V and J ends were trimmed by 4 bases and 1 base, with 5 bases remaining between them. Germline loops: CDR1 SGHDT, CDR2 YYEEEE. This CDR3 comprises 12 residues.

The chain has TRBV19 and TRBJ1-1; D uncertain. Germline CDR1 LNHDA, CDR2 SQIVND (reference sequence). The CDR3 has 12 amino acids. V lost 5 bases and J lost 4, with 8 bases in between. For the CDR3, the DNA is TGTGCCAGTAGTGTGGGATCCACTGAAGCTTTCTTT. Its translation: CASSVGSTEAFF.

The chain links TRBV10-3 to TRBJ2-1; D possibly corresponds to TRBD1 (6 bases). The V end lost 3 bases, the J end lost 6 bases, and 6 bases lay between the germline ends. The CDR3 extends over 12 amino acids. Germline V gene lookup returns CDR1 ENHRY and CDR2 SYGVKD. The CDR3 reads CAISEGGNEQFF. CDR3 sequence (DNA): TGTGCCATCAGTGAAGGGGGCAATGAGCAGTTCTTC.

CDR3: CASSLEGGEAFF. The CDR3 region has the DNA TGTGCCAGCAGCTTAGAGGGAGGGGAAGCTTTCTTT. The rearrangement joins TRBV11-2 to TRBJ1-1; no definite D call. The CDR3 sequence is 12 residues long. Germline V lookup: CDR1 SGHAT, CDR2 FQNNGV. V dropped 0 bases and J dropped 8 bases, with 7 bases sitting between them.

This clone was found once. V and J are TRBV6-5 and TRBJ2-5; D gene uncertain. Between the trimmed V and J ends, which lost 5 bases and 5 bases, there was a span of 12 bases. The CDR3 length is 13 residues. CDR1 and CDR2 from the germline V gene are MNHEY and SVGAGI. The DNA of the CDR3 is TGTGCCAGCAGTCTAAGGGAATGGGAGACCCAGTACTTC. Translating gives CASSLREWETQYF.

The chain recombines TRBV19 with TRBJ2-3, with D perhaps given as TRBD1 or TRBD2 (5 bases each). The germline V gene encodes CDR1 LNHDA and CDR2 SQIVND (reference sequence). The germline V and J ends were trimmed by 8 bases and 6 bases, with 6 bases remaining between them. The CDR3 runs 10 residues. The DNA for the CDR3 is TGTGCCAGTGGGACGGATACGCAGTATTTT. Encoded protein: CASGTDTQYF.

The genes are TRBV5-4 and TRBJ1-2; D is ambiguous. The CDR3 sequence is 12 residues long. In germline, CDR1 is SGHNT, CDR2 YYREEE (reference sequence). Trimming took 0 bases from V and 7 from J, leaving 7 bases between them. The CDR3 nucleotides are TGTGCCAGCAGCTTGGAGCTTAGTGGCTACACCTTC. It codes for CASSLELSGYTF. Based on the CDR3 plus reference TRBV5-4 and TRBJ1-2, the full variable domain is ETGVTQSPTHLIKTRGQQVTLRCSSQSGHNTVSWYQQALGQGPQFIFQYYREEENGRGNFPPRFSGLQFPNYSSELNVNALELDDSALYLCASSLELSGYTFGSGTRLTVV.

This rearrangement joins TRBV5-1 to TRBJ1-6; D unresolved. Germline V CDR1 and CDR2: SGHRS, YFSETQ. V dropped 0 bases and J dropped 7 bases, with 8 bases sitting between them. This CDR3 is built from 14 residues. The CDR3: CASSLAMGNSPLHF. The CDR3 coding sequence is TGCGCCAGCAGCTTGGCCATGGGGAATTCACCCCTCCACTTT.

The chain recombines TRBV27 with TRBJ1-2; no definite D call. Germline values: CDR1 MNHEY, CDR2 SMNVEV (reference sequence). V was cut by 3 bases and J by 7 bases, with 15 bases left in between. This CDR3 has 14 residues. Written as DNA, the CDR3 is TGTGCCAGCAGTTTCGGACTCGGGGAGGGTGGCTACACCTTC. It is translated as CASSFGLGEGGYTF.

The V gene is TRBV10-1, the J gene TRBJ1-1; the D gene is possibly TRBD1 (5 bases). The V end lost 3 bases, the J end lost 7 bases, and 12 bases lay between the germline ends. The CDR3 runs to 13 residues. Germline V lookup: CDR1 WNHNN, CDR2 SYGVQD (reference sequence). In DNA, the CDR3 is TGCGCCAGCAGTGACCCGGGGACGGATGAAGCTTTCTTT. It is translated as CASSDPGTDEAFF.

This chain links TRBV30 with TRBJ1-3; D ambiguous. Germline lookup yields CDR1 GTSNPN and CDR2 SVGIG (reference sequence). V lost 7 bases to trimming and J lost 8 bases, with 12 bases between them. The CDR3 consists of 11 residues. The CDR3 here is CASMPEDTIYF. The CDR3 coding sequence is TGTGCCTCTATGCCGGAGGACACCATATATTTT.

This rearrangement joins TRBV27 to TRBJ2-1; D remains unclear. The CDR3 runs 13 residues. Germline-derived CDR1 and CDR2 are MNHEY and SMNVEV (reference sequence). V was pared by 2 bases and J by 4 bases, with 6 bases between. In DNA form, the CDR3 reads TGTGCCAGCAGTTTAACTCCATACAATGAGCAGTTCTTC. Its translation: CASSLTPYNEQFF.

This chain connects TRBV19 to TRBJ2-1; the D gene could be TRBD1 or TRBD2 (5 bases each). V lost 7 bases to trimming and J lost 6 bases, with 10 bases between them. This CDR3 is built from 12 residues. The V gene's germline CDR1 is LNHDA and CDR2 SQIVND (reference sequence). The DNA for the CDR3 is TGTGCCAGTACCGGGGACGGCAATGAGCAGTTCTTC. It codes for CASTGDGNEQFF.

This chain connects TRBV19 to TRBJ2-3; the match to TRBD1 covers 9 bases. The germline gives CDR1 LNHDA, CDR2 SQIVND (reference sequence). The V segment lost 1 base and the J segment 6 bases; nucleotides outside the gene matches: 5. This CDR3 spans 15 amino acids. The CDR3 bases are TGTGCCAGTAGTATAGGGACAGGGGCCGGGGATACGCAGTATTTT. Translated: CASSIGTGAGDTQYF.

The rearrangement uses TRBV10-3 and TRBJ2-7, with 8 bases lining up with TRBD1. V lost 0 bases and J lost 3; bases outside the gene matches: 13. This CDR3 region has 18 residues. Germline CDR1 ENHRY, CDR2 SYGVKD. The CDR3 DNA reads TGTGCCATCAGTGAGTCAGGACAGGGTCAGGGTTCTATCTACGAGCAGTACTTC. Translation: CAISESGQGQGSIYEQYF.

This chain connects TRBV28 to TRBJ2-1; no clear D. CDR1 is MDHEN and CDR2 is SYDVKM in the germline V gene. V was clipped by 3 bases and J by 9 bases, with 6 bases between them. The CDR3 is 11 amino acids. CDR3 sequence: CASSLGREQFF. The CDR3 nucleotides are TGTGCCAGCAGTTTGGGCCGTGAGCAGTTCTTC.

The chain combines TRBV6-6 with TRBJ1-4, with D unresolved. The CDR3 consists of 14 residues. From germline, CDR1 is MNHNY and CDR2 SVGAGI (reference sequence). V was shortened by 5 bases and J by 0 bases, with 7 bases between the two germline ends. CDR3 protein: CASSPPATNEKLFF. The DNA for the CDR3 is TGTGCCAGCAGTCCCCCTGCAACTAATGAAAAACTGTTTTTT.

V gene TRBV19 combines with J gene TRBJ2-7; D may be TRBD1 (6 bases). The CDR3 runs to 11 residues. With 6 bases removed from V and 6 bases from J, the gap between germline ends came to 9 bases. In germline, CDR1 is LNHDA, CDR2 SQIVND (reference sequence). CDR3 residues: CASRGAVEQYF. As DNA, the CDR3 is TGTGCCAGTAGGGGGGCAGTCGAGCAGTACTTC.

The rearrangement links TRBV11-1 to TRBJ2-3; 7 bases match TRBD1. Unmatched junction bases numbered 8, after V lost 0 bases and J lost 2 bases. The CDR3 consists of 17 residues. Looked up from germline, CDR1 is SGHAT and CDR2 is FQDESV (reference sequence). CDR3 protein: CASSLATEDRNTDTQYF. CDR3 nucleotide sequence: TGTGCCAGCAGCTTAGCAACCGAGGACAGGAACACAGATACGCAGTATTTT.

This chain connects TRBV7-9 to TRBJ2-4; 7 bases align to TRBD1. The V and J ends lost 3 bases and 8 bases, in that order; junction bases with no gene match: 13. Germline CDR1 is SEHNR and CDR2 is FQNEAQ (reference sequence). The CDR3 length is 16 residues. The chain's CDR3 is CASSFRQGDHLDIQYF. The CDR3 DNA reads as TGTGCCAGCAGCTTCCGCCAGGGGGATCACTTGGACATTCAGTACTTC.

The rearrangement links TRBV19 to TRBJ1-1, with a weak D call TRBD1 (6 bases). The CDR3 totals 10 residues. Per the germline V gene, CDR1 is LNHDA and CDR2 is SQIVND (reference sequence). The V and J ends lost 10 bases and 6 bases respectively, with 9 bases between them. The CDR3: CATRGAEAFF. The CDR3 DNA reads TGTGCCACCAGGGGAGCTGAAGCTTTCTTT.

The chain is built from TRBV7-2 and TRBJ1-5; D remains unclear. The CDR3 extends over 15 amino acids. Deletions cut 5 bases from V and 0 bases from J, with 11 bases between. Germline CDR1 reads SGHTA; CDR2 reads FQGNSA. CDR3 sequence reads: CASSLELYSNQPQHF. CDR3 DNA: TGTGCCAGCAGCCTAGAGTTATATAGCAATCAGCCCCAGCATTTT.

CDR3 DNA sequence: TGTGCCAGTAGTCGGGGGACAGTTAACACTGAAGCTTTCTTT. Its translation is CASSRGTVNTEAFF. The chain recombines TRBV19 with TRBJ1-1; TRBD1 matches 7 bases. V was pared by 5 bases and J by 2 bases, with 5 bases of the junction left unmatched. The CDR3 spans 14 residues. CDR1 is LNHDA, CDR2 SQIVND, per germline (reference sequence).

V usage is TRBV27 and J usage is TRBJ2-1; D gene uncertain. Trimming took 2 bases from V and 7 from J, leaving 9 bases between them. Looked up from germline, CDR1 is MNHEY and CDR2 is SMNVEV (reference sequence). The CDR3 is 13 amino acids. The CDR3 DNA reads TGTGCCAGCAGTTTAGGGGTTGGGAATGAGCAGTTCTTC. Translating it yields CASSLGVGNEQFF.

This chain connects TRBV5-1 to TRBJ2-7; D unclear. The CDR3 runs 14 residues. The germline CDR1 and CDR2 sequences are SGHRS and YFSETQ. V shed 1 base and J shed 0 bases, with 8 bases lying between them. Here the CDR3 reads CASSLWADSYEQYF. The CDR3 nucleotides are TGCGCCAGCAGCTTGTGGGCAGACTCCTACGAGCAGTACTTC.